What follows are 6 T cell receptor beta chains derived from one specimen sequenced in a study of read filtering for tumor transcriptome and immune sequencing. Molecular barcoded adaptors covering alpha/delta and beta/gamma chains were used on 400 ng RNA. In TCRdb, the reads were re-called with MiXCR into one record per CDR3 protein. The sample lists 46,000 or so distinct CDR3 sequences, roughly 19% occurring once. Sequencing was carried out using a population of CD138-negative cells sorted from bone marrow. The origin of the receptors is a donor aged 40 or over with multiple myeloma.

This clonotype has a count of ten or more. This sequence joins TRBV29-1 and TRBJ1-5; unclear D gene. Germline V CDR1 and CDR2: SQVTM, ANQGSEA. This CDR3 has 12 residues. V was clipped by 4 bases and J by 3 bases, with 7 bases between them. The CDR3 DNA reads as TGCAGCGTTGGACAATTCAATCAGCCCCAGCATTTT. Encoded protein: CSVGQFNQPQHF.

This clonotype showed up many times. The chain carries TRBV28 and TRBJ1-5, with 8 bases lining up with TRBD1. V lost 11 bases to trimming and J lost 1 base; unmatched junction nucleotides: 7. The CDR3 spans 14 residues. Germline-derived CDR1 and CDR2 are MDHEN and SYDVKM. CDR3: CASDRGTSNQPQHF. In nucleotides, the CDR3 is TGTGCCTCCGACAGGGGAACAAGCAATCAGCCCCAGCATTTT.

The chain couples TRBV6-6 to TRBJ2-3, with D uncertain. V was pared by 2 bases and J by 1 base, with 10 bases between. The CDR3 sequence is 15 residues long. Looked up from germline, CDR1 is MNHNY and CDR2 is SVGAGI (reference sequence). Here the CDR3 reads CASSYLLGGTDTQYF. The CDR3 nucleotides are TGTGCCAGCAGTTACCTCCTTGGGGGCACAGATACGCAGTATTTT.

Remarks on this clonotype: A single base separates this from a much larger clone, so it may be a read error. This chain joins TRBV12-5 and TRBJ2-7; D not certain. This CDR3 is built from 15 residues. Germline CDR1 reads LGHNT; CDR2 reads FRNRAP. Trimming removed 6 bases at V and 2 bases at J, with 17 bases between. CDR3 DNA sequence: TGTGCTAGTGGGCCTTCCAGGACGTACCCCTACGAGCAGTACTTC. Protein product: CASGPSRTYPYEQYF.

This clonotype was picked up many times. At one end the junction does not follow the germline gene, possibly because of a read error. The V call is TRBV7-6, the J call TRBJ2-1; 9 nucleotides agree with TRBD2. This CDR3 has 14 amino acids. Germline CDR1 SGHVS, CDR2 FNYEAQ. The CDR3 bases are TGTGCCAGCAGTTTAGCGGGAGTGCAGAATGAGCAGTTCTTC. Protein product: CASSLAGVQNEQFF.

Ten or more counts support this clonotype. J is TRBJ2-7 and V is TRBV6-1; tentative D call: TRBD1 (5 bases). Trimming pared 1 base from V and 6 bases from J, leaving 13 bases between. Looked up from germline, CDR1 is MNHNS and CDR2 is SASEGT. The CDR3 spans 14 residues. The chain's CDR3 is CASSEGVGRVEQYF. The CDR3 DNA sequence: TGTGCCAGCAGTGAAGGTGTGGGCAGGGTCGAGCAGTACTTC.